Listed below are T cell receptor beta chains from one sample, sequenced in a study of cytomegalovirus exposure and HLA in healthy donors. The method was immunoSEQ multiplex PCR; TCRdb's version includes in-frame clones alone and lacks a portion of them. The sample shows some 120,000 clones, approximately 80% of them seen only once. Material: PBMCs. The origin of the receptors is a human donor in good health. CDR3s include the opening cysteine and the closing phenylalanine or tryptophan. The order of the fields is J gene, D gene, clone size, V gene, CDR3 protein, CDR3 DNA. A D gene is named only where the DNA matches it firmly. The size of a clone is reported for some rows only, either as once, few or many, or as a class for expanded clones.

>TRBJ1-1|TRBD1|-|TRBV7-7
CASRAGTGKGDTEAFF
TGTGCTAGCAGGGCCGGGACAGGGAAAGGGGACACTGAAGCTTTCTTT
>TRBJ1-5|-|-|TRBV2
CASSARGGSNQPQHF
TGTGCCAGCAGTGCCAGGGGAGGGAGCAATCAGCCCCAGCATTTT
>TRBJ2-7|TRBD1|-|TRBV7-9
CASSLRDRDPDEQYF
TGTGCCAGCAGCTTACGGGACAGGGACCCGGACGAGCAGTACTTC
>TRBJ2-3|-|-|TRBV5-6
CASSYGLPDTQYF
TGTGCCAGCAGTTACGGACTCCCCGATACGCAGTATTTT
>TRBJ1-2|TRBD1|-|TRBV19
CASSTLGTGIGGYTF
TGTGCCAGTAGTACCCTAGGGACAGGGATTGGAGGCTACACCTTC
>TRBJ1-5|-|-|TRBV28
CASSLGGGKPQHF
TGTGCCAGCAGTTTAGGCGGGGGTAAGCCCCAGCATTTT
>TRBJ2-3|-|-|TRBV11-2
CASSLVPTTDTQYF
TGTGCCAGCAGCTTAGTTCCTACCACAGATACGCAGTATTTT
>TRBJ1-2|-|once|TRBV9
CASSKPGGGDYTF
TGTGCCAGCAGTAAACCCGGAGGGGGGGATTACACCTTC
>TRBJ1-3|TRBD1|-|TRBV4-1
CASSQDGTEGNTIYF
TGCGCCAGCAGCCAAGATGGGACAGAAGGAAACACCATATATTTT
>TRBJ1-1|-|-|TRBV6-1
CASSVSMYTEAFF
TGTGCCAGCAGTGTGAGCATGTACACTGAAGCTTTCTTT
>TRBJ1-5|-|-|TRBV16
CASSQSGSSNQPQHF
TGTGCCAGCAGCCAATCGGGGAGTAGCAATCAGCCCCAGCATTTT
>TRBJ1-6|TRBD1|-|TRBV5-1
CASTDPGQINSPLHF
TGCGCCAGCACCGACCCGGGACAGATTAATTCACCCCTCCACTTT
>TRBJ1-5|-|-|TRBV6-6
CASSYSQGGQPQHF
TGTGCCAGCAGTTACTCGCAGGGTGGTCAGCCCCAGCATTTT
>TRBJ2-5|TRBD2|-|TRBV7-3
CASSLGLAGGQETQYF
TGTGCCAGCAGCTTGGGACTAGCGGGAGGCCAAGAGACCCAGTACTTC
>TRBJ2-1|-|-|TRBV4-1
CASSPPPWLPRYEQFF
TGCGCCAGCAGCCCTCCCCCGTGGCTCCCGCGGTATGAGCAGTTCTTC
>TRBJ2-7|-|-|TRBV5-6
CASSQENEQYF
TGTGCCAGCAGCCAAGAGAACGAGCAGTACTTC
>TRBJ1-2|-|-|TRBV5-1
CASSRNRDTANYGYTF
TGCGCCAGCAGCCGTAACAGGGATACCGCTAACTATGGCTACACCTTC
>TRBJ1-1|TRBD1|once|TRBV7-2
CASSSPGTGYTEAFF
TGTGCCAGCAGCTCGCCCGGGACAGGGTACACTGAAGCTTTCTTT
>TRBJ2-2|-|-|TRBV6-4
CASSASSDPGTGELFF
TGTGCCAGCAGTGCCTCTTCAGATCCAGGCACCGGGGAGCTGTTTTTT
>TRBJ2-7|-|-|TRBV11-2
CASSLFTGTGYEQYF
TGTGCCAGCAGCTTATTTACCGGGACTGGCTACGAGCAGTACTTC
>TRBJ2-3|TRBD2|-|TRBV4-2
CASSQPKYTSGRWDTQYF
TGTGCCAGCAGCCAACCCAAGTATACTAGCGGGAGATGGGATACGCAGTATTTT
>TRBJ1-1|TRBD1|few|TRBV5-1
CASSRAGTGSTEAFF
TGCGCCAGCAGCCGTGCCGGGACAGGGTCAACTGAAGCTTTCTTT
>TRBJ2-7|TRBD2|-|TRBV11-2
CASSPSVGGCEQYF
TGTGCCAGCAGCCCTTCAGTGGGAGGGTGCGAGCAGTACTTC
>TRBJ2-2|TRBD2|-|TRBV7-2
CASSSGLAGGNAGELFF
TGTGCCAGCAGCTCGGGACTAGCGGGAGGGAACGCCGGGGAGCTGTTTTTT
>TRBJ2-3|TRBD1|once|TRBV5-1
CASSLAPGQIVADTQYF
TGCGCCAGCAGCTTGGCCCCGGGACAGATCGTAGCAGATACGCAGTATTTT
>TRBJ2-7|TRBD1|-|TRBV9
CASSPRQGRGAYEQYF
TGTGCCAGCAGCCCGAGACAGGGTAGAGGGGCCTACGAGCAGTACTTC
>TRBJ2-2|-|-|TRBV18
CASSRRSDTGELFF
TGTGCCAGCTCACGAAGGAGTGACACCGGGGAGCTGTTTTTT
>TRBJ2-2|-|few|TRBV5-6
CASSFAGRGAGELFF
TGTGCCAGCAGCTTTGCCGGGAGAGGGGCCGGGGAGCTGTTTTTT
>TRBJ2-4|-|once|TRBV28
CASSLAESGAKNSQYF
TGTGCCAGCAGTTTGGCGGAAAGTGGGGCCAAAAACAGTCAGTACTTC
>TRBJ2-1|-|-|TRBV7-8
CASSFRVGNEQFF
TGTGCCAGCAGCTTCCGGGTAGGCAATGAGCAGTTCTTC
>TRBJ1-5|-|-|TRBV6-5
CACKGGGGQPQHF
TGTGCCTGCAAAGGGGGGGGTGGGCAGCCCCAGCATTTT
>TRBJ2-1|-|few|TRBV9
CASSAGLYNEQFF
TGTGCCAGCAGCGCGGGACTTTACAATGAGCAGTTCTTC
>TRBJ2-7|-|-|TRBV19
CASSTSLGRSSYEQYF
TGTGCCAGTAGTACTTCATTGGGGAGGAGCTCCTACGAGCAGTACTTC
>TRBJ1-5|TRBD1|-|TRBV5-1
CASTLTGGQPQHF
TGCGCCAGCACCTTGACAGGGGGTCAGCCCCAGCATTTT
>TRBJ1-2|-|-|TRBV27
CASFSRLRGYTF
TGTGCCAGTTTTTCGAGGCTCCGTGGCTACACCTTC